Each of the 11 T cell receptor beta chains below was sequenced from the same sample in a study of cytomegalovirus exposure and HLA in healthy donors. 13 Jbeta primers and 60 Vbeta primers were used for the PCR. The data were produced by immunoSEQ multiplex PCR, yet TCRdb's version contains in-frame clones alone and is incomplete. This table holds 130,000 or so clones. The sequenced material came from PBMCs. The receptors were sampled from a woman between 35 and 50 years old in good health and CMV-seronegative.

The V gene is TRBV11-2, the J gene TRBJ2-4; 8 bases line up with TRBD1. The germline V gene encodes CDR1 SGHAT and CDR2 FQNNGV. V shed 4 bases and J 0 bases; nucleotides not matched to a gene: 5. The CDR3 is 16 amino acids. The CDR3 loop is CASSSWTGLAKNIQYF. DNA for the CDR3: TGTGCCAGCAGCTCTTGGACAGGGCTAGCCAAAAACATTCAGTACTTC.

The chain is built from TRBV5-1 and TRBJ2-3, with D uncertain. Germline CDR1 and CDR2: SGHRS and YFSETQ. The CDR3 is 15 residues long. V shed 7 bases and J shed 2 bases, with 17 bases lying between them. CDR3 nucleotides: TGCGCCAGCCGAGCGATGTCGGCCTCCACAGATACGCAGTATTTT. Encoded protein: CASRAMSASTDTQYF.

The chain combines TRBV19 with TRBJ2-6; 7 bases agree with TRBD2. Trimming took 3 bases from V and 2 from J; bases not matched to a gene: 1. The CDR3 loop spans 15 amino acids. Per the germline V gene, CDR1 is LNHDA and CDR2 is SQIVND (reference sequence). This CDR3 is CASSIGGTGANVLTF. In DNA form, the CDR3 reads TGTGCCAGTAGTATCGGGGGGACTGGGGCCAACGTCCTGACTTTC. Full variable domain (outside the CDR3, taken from reference TRBV19 and TRBJ2-6): DGGITQSPKYLFRKEGQNVTLSCEQNLNHDAMYWYRQDPGQGLRLIYYSQIVNDFQKGDIAEGYSVSREKKESFPLTVTSAQKNPTAFYLCASSIGGTGANVLTFGAGSRLTVL.

The V call is TRBV2, the J call TRBJ2-7; D is undetermined. Trimming removed 3 bases at V and 0 bases at J, with 12 bases between. The CDR3 sequence is 15 residues long. Germline CDR1 and CDR2: SNHLY and FYNNEI. Here the CDR3 DNA reads TGTGCCAGCAGTGAGCGGATGCTGAGCTCCTACGAGCAGTACTTC. Translated: CASSERMLSSYEQYF.

The genes are TRBV7-2 and TRBJ2-5; the match to TRBD2 covers 10 bases. After removal of 6 bases from V and 4 bases from J, the junction contained 11 bases not matched to a gene. CDR1 is SGHTA and CDR2 is FQGNSA in the germline V gene. The CDR3 is made up of 16 amino acids. The CDR3 protein is CASSPRLAGDRETQYF. Written as DNA, the CDR3 is TGTGCCAGCAGTCCACGACTAGCGGGTGATAGAGAGACCCAGTACTTC.

The chain couples TRBV19 to TRBJ2-1; tentatively, D is TRBD2 (6 bases). Germline loops: CDR1 LNHDA, CDR2 SQIVND (reference sequence). There are 15 residues in the CDR3. V lost 10 bases, J lost 1 base, and 17 bases lay in between. CDR3 region: CATSTAGTSYNEQFF. CDR3 sequence (DNA): TGTGCCACCTCCACCGCGGGAACTTCCTACAATGAGCAGTTCTTC. Drawing the rest from reference TRBV19 and TRBJ2-1, the complete variable domain is DGGITQSPKYLFRKEGQNVTLSCEQNLNHDAMYWYRQDPGQGLRLIYYSQIVNDFQKGDIAEGYSVSREKKESFPLTVTSAQKNPTAFYLCATSTAGTSYNEQFFGPGTRLTVL.

This rearrangement joins TRBV11-3 to TRBJ1-3; D is ambiguous. This CDR3 comprises 15 residues. Between the trimmed V and J ends, which lost 2 bases and 0 bases, there was a span of 8 bases. Germline loops: CDR1 SGHNT, CDR2 YENEEA. The CDR3 DNA reads as TGTGCCAGCAGCTTATTCGGGGACTCTGGAAACACCATATATTTT. Translated, it gives CASSLFGDSGNTIYF.

This sequence joins TRBV19 and TRBJ1-6; weak D call: TRBD1 (5 bases). The V gene's germline CDR1 is LNHDA and CDR2 SQIVND (reference sequence). The CDR3 loop spans 12 amino acids. The V end lost 8 bases, the J end lost 10 bases, and 12 bases lay between the germline ends. The CDR3 nucleotides read TGTGCCAGTCATACCTGGGGCTCACCCCTCCACTTT. Protein: CASHTWGSPLHF.

The chain uses TRBV5-6 and TRBJ2-7; D may be TRBD1 (5 bases). The V end lost 4 bases, the J end lost 0 bases, and 14 bases lay between the germline ends. The CDR3 is made up of 15 amino acids. CDR1 and CDR2 (germline): SGHDT, YYEEEE. The CDR3 DNA follows: TGTGCCAGCAGCGCCAGGGAAATTCTCTCCTACGAGCAGTACTTC. Its protein product is CASSAREILSYEQYF. The full variable domain, in which reference TRBV5-6 and TRBJ2-7 provide the parts outside the CDR3, is DAGVTQSPTHLIKTRGQQVTLRCSPKSGHDTVSWYQQALGQGPQFIFQYYEEEERQRGNFPDRFSGHQFPNYSSELNVNALLLGDSALYLCASSAREILSYEQYFGPGTRLTVT.

This chain connects TRBV2 to TRBJ2-1; D unclear. V lost 4 bases to trimming and J lost 3 bases, with 7 bases between them. CDR1 and CDR2 (germline): SNHLY, FYNNEI. The CDR3 contains 13 residues. Here the CDR3 DNA reads TGTGCCAGCAGTGTAGACTTCTACAATGAGCAGTTCTTC. This encodes CASSVDFYNEQFF. The variable domain in full, completed from reference TRBV2 and TRBJ2-1, reads EPEVTQTPSHQVTQMGQEVILRCVPISNHLYFYWYRQILGQKVEFLVSFYNNEISEKSEIFDDQFSVERPDGSNFTLKIRSTKLEDSAMYFCASSVDFYNEQFFGPGTRLTVL.

V is TRBV2 and J is TRBJ2-7; weak D call: TRBD1 (6 bases). From germline, CDR1 is SNHLY and CDR2 FYNNEI. V was trimmed by 9 bases and J by 1 base, leaving 13 bases between them. The CDR3 is 13 residues long. The CDR3 nucleotides are TGTGCCAGTTGGCAGGGGATATCCTACGAGCAGTACTTC. Translation: CASWQGISYEQYF. Using reference TRBV2 and TRBJ2-7 for the parts outside the CDR3, the full variable domain is EPEVTQTPSHQVTQMGQEVILRCVPISNHLYFYWYRQILGQKVEFLVSFYNNEISEKSEIFDDQFSVERPDGSNFTLKIRSTKLEDSAMYFCASWQGISYEQYFGPGTRLTVT.